This record covers a single T cell receptor (beta chain). Trimming removed 6 bases from V and 0 bases from J; junction bases left unmatched: 4. This CDR3 is built from 15 residues. Germline lookup yields CDR1 SGDLS and CDR2 YYNGEE. The sample originates from a study of technical replicates of blood from a few donors. Clones were sequenced by immunoSEQ multiplex PCR, and TCRdb holds only the in-frame ones, with some missing. The sample lists more than 65,000 clones, about 95% occurring once. V and J are TRBV9 and TRBJ2-7; TRBD2 aligns across 12 bases. The material sequenced was T cells isolated from PBMCs. This clonotype was obtained from a human donor in good health. The CDR3 loop is CASTPTSGSSYEQYF. The CDR3 region has the DNA TGTGCCAGCACACCGACTAGCGGGAGCTCCTACGAGCAGTACTTC.